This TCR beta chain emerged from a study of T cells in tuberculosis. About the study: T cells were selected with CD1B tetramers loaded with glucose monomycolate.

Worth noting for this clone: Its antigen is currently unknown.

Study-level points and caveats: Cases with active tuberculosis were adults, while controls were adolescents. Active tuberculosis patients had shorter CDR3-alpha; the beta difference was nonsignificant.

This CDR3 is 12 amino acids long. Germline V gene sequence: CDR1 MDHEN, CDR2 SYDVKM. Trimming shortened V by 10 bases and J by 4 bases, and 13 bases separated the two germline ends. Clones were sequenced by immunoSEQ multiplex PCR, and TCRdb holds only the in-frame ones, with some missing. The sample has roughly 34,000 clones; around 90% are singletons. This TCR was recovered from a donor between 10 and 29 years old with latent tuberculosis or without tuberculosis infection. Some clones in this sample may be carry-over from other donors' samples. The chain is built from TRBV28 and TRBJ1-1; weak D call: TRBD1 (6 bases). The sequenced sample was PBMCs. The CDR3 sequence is CAIGGGGTEAFF. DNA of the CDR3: TGTGCCATAGGGGGGGGAGGCACTGAAGCTTTCTTT.